This TCR beta chain is drawn from a study of shared clonotypes between healthy human individuals. Study observations and caveats: Sampling covered nothing but blood. Tissue TCR repertoires likely differ from those found in blood. Few donors limited the genetic and exposure-history diversity represented. As a rule, naive subsets had a larger estimated richness than memory subsets. Across a handful of donors, naive CD4 shared roughly 5.2%, naive CD8 over 3%, memory CD4 roughly 2.1%, memory CD8 about 0.38%.

V was clipped by 9 bases and J by 1 base; unmatched bases: 9. The CDR3 is 16 residues long. Germline V lookup: CDR1 WNHNN, CDR2 SYGVQD (reference sequence). TCRdb's table, derived via immunoSEQ multiplex PCR, lists solely in-frame clones and lacks some. This sample has just under 350,000 clones, with over 70% found just once. Remarks on this clone: What it binds is not known.

This chain joins TRBV10-1 and TRBJ2-6; 7 positions agree with TRBD1. The source of this sequence is a man in his thirties or forties in good health. Specimen: memory CD4+ T cells sorted from blood. The sample's subset: CD45RA-negative fraction. The DNA of the CDR3 is TGCGCCAGGGACAGGTGGGCGAGGTCTGGGGCCAACGTCCTGACTTTC. This encodes CARDRWARSGANVLTF.